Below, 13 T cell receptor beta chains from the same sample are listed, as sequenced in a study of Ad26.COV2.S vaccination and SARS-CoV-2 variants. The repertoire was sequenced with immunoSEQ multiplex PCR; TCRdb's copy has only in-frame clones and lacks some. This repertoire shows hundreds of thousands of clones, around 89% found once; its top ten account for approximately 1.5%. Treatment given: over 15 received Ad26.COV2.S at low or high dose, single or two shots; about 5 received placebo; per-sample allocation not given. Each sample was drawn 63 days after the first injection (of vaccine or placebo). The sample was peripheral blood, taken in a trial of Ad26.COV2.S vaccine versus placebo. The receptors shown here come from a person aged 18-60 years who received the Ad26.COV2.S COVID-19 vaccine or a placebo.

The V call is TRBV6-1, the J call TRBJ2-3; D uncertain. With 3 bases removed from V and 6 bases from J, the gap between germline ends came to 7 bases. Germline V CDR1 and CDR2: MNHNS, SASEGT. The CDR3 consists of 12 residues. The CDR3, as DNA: TGTGCCAGCAGTGAGCAGAGGGATACGCAGTATTTT. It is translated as CASSEQRDTQYF.

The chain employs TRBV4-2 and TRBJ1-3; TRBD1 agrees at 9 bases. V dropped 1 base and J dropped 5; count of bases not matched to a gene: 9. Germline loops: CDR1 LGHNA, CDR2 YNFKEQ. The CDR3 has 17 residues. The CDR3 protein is CASSQGTGQGARNTIYF. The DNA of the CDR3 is TGTGCCAGCAGCCAAGGGACGGGACAGGGTGCTCGAAACACCATATATTTT.

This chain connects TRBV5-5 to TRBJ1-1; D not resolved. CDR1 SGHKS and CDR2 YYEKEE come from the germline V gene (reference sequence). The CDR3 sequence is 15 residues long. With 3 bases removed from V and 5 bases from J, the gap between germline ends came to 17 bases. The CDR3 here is CASSSPAGLGTEAFF. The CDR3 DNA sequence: TGTGCCAGCAGCTCGCCGGCGGGTCTAGGAACTGAAGCTTTCTTT.

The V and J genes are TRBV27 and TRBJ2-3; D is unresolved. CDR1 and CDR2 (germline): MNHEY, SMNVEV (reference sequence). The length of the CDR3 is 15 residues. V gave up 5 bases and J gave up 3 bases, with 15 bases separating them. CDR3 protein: CASSPSEAGTDTQYF. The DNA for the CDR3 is TGTGCCAGCAGTCCCAGCGAGGCCGGAACAGATACGCAGTATTTT.

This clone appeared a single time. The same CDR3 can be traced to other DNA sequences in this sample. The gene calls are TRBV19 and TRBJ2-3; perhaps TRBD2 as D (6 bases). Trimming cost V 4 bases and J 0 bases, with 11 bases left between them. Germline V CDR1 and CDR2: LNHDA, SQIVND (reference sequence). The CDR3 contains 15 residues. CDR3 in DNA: TGTGCCAGTAGTACCCTGGGGGGTAGCACAGATACGCAGTATTTT. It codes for CASSTLGGSTDTQYF.

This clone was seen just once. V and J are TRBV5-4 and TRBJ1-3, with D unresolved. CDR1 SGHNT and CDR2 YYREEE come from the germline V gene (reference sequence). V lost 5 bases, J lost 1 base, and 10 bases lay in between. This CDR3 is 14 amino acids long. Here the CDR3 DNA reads TGTGCCAGCAGTCAAGGGTCTTCTGGAAACACCATATATTTT. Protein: CASSQGSSGNTIYF.

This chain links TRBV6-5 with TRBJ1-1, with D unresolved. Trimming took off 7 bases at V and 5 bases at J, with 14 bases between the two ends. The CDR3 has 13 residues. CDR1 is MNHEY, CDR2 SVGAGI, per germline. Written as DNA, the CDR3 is TGTGCCAGCAACAAAGTGAAAGGGACTGAAGCTTTCTTT. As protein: CASNKVKGTEAFF.

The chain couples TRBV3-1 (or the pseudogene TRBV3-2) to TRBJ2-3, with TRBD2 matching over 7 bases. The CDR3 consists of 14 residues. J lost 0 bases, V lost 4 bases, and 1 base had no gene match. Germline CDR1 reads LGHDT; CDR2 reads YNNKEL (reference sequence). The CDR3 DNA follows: TGTGCCAGCAGCCTTAGCGGGAGCACAGATACGCAGTATTTT. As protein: CASSLSGSTDTQYF.

CDR3 sequence (DNA): TGTGCCAGCAGTTCCGGACAGGGGGACTATGGCTACACCTTC. As protein: CASSSGQGDYGYTF. The chain recombines TRBV28 with TRBJ1-2; 10 positions agree with TRBD1. CDR3 length equals 14 residues. CDR1 is MDHEN, CDR2 SYDVKM, per germline. The junction had 2 bases not matched to a gene; V was cut back by 4 bases and J by 3 bases.

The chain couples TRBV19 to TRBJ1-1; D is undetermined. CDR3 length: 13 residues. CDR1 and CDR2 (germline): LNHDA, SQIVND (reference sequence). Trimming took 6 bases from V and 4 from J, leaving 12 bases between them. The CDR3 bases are TGTGCCAGTAGGCCGCTGGGAGGCACTGAAGCTTTCTTT. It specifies CASRPLGGTEAFF.

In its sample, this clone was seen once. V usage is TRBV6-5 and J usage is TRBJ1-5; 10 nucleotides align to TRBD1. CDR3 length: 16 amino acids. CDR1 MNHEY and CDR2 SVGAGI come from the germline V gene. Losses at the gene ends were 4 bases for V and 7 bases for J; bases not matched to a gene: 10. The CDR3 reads CASSSYRDRGGQPQHF. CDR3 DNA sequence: TGTGCCAGCAGTTCCTACCGGGACAGGGGTGGCCAGCCCCAGCATTTT.

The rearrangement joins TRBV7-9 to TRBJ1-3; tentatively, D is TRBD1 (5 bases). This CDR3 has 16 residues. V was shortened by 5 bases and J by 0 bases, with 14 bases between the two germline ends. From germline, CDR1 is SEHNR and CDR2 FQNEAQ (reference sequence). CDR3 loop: CASSQPSGGSGNTIYF. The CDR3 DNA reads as TGTGCCAGCAGCCAGCCGTCGGGGGGCTCTGGAAACACCATATATTTT.

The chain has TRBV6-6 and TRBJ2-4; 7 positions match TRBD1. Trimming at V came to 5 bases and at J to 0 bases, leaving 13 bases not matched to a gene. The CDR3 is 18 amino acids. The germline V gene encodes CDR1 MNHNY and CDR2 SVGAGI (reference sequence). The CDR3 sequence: CASSPGPGTAVAKNIQYF. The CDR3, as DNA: TGTGCCAGCAGTCCAGGCCCAGGGACAGCTGTAGCCAAAAACATTCAGTACTTC.